This is a list of T cell receptor beta chains from one sample in a study of a mutant IDH1 vaccine in newly diagnosed glioma. The table came from immunoSEQ multiplex PCR; TCRdb's copy has only in-frame clones and leaves some out. The sample includes over 55,000 clones, 75% to 85% of them seen just once. For these TCRs, the target antigens are not known. This specimen was PBMCs, taken from a glioma patient whose treatment included an IDH1 peptide vaccine. The source of these receptors is a man aged 40-49 years with glioma. Both conserved end residues are part of each CDR3. The order of the fields is D gene, J gene, clone size, V gene, CDR3 protein, CDR3 DNA. The D gene is left open where the match is weak. Size tells how often a clone was seen (once, few, many) or the class of an expanded clone, and some rows leave it out.

>TRBD1|TRBJ2-3|.|TRBV7-8
CASSRQGGDTQYF
TGTGCCAGCAGCCGACAGGGTGGAGATACGCAGTATTTT
>.|TRBJ2-5|.|TRBV19
CASSISPGLQETQYF
TGTGCCAGTAGTATCTCTCCAGGGCTCCAAGAGACCCAGTACTTC
>.|TRBJ2-7|.|TRBV28
CASSPGGGKRGEQYF
TGTGCCAGCAGTCCAGGTGGGGGTAAGAGGGGCGAGCAGTACTTC
>.|TRBJ2-7|.|TRBV6-5
CASSLDSRPYEQYF
TGTGCCAGCAGTTTGGACAGTAGGCCGTACGAGCAGTACTTC
>.|TRBJ2-5|.|TRBV6-1
CASSGLRQETQYF
TGTGCCAGCAGTGGACTCAGGCAAGAGACCCAGTACTTC
>.|TRBJ1-2|.|TRBV28
CASSSDSSGYTF
TGTGCCAGCAGTTCAGACAGCTCTGGCTACACCTTC
>.|TRBJ2-7|.|TRBV20-1
CSARLTSEQYF
TGCAGTGCTAGACTGACATCCGAGCAGTACTTC
>.|TRBJ2-7|.|TRBV30
CAWSISLSSYEQYF
TGTGCCTGGAGTATATCACTGAGCTCCTACGAGCAGTACTTC
>.|TRBJ1-5|few|TRBV15
CATSREGVNQPQHF
TGTGCCACCAGCAGAGAAGGGGTCAATCAGCCCCAGCATTTT
>.|TRBJ2-7|.|TRBV5-1
CASSFGGGSDLGVREQYF
TGCGCCAGCAGCTTCGGGGGAGGTTCGGACCTCGGAGTGAGGGAGCAGTACTTC
>TRBD1|TRBJ1-6|.|TRBV6-5
CASKGQAYNSPLHF
TGTGCCAGCAAAGGACAGGCCTATAATTCACCCCTCCACTTT
>.|TRBJ2-3|.|TRBV6-1
CASSRGDTQYF
TGTGCCAGCAGCCGAGGGGATACGCAGTATTTT
>.|TRBJ2-1|.|TRBV15
CATSRVRGINEQFF
TGTGCCACCAGCAGAGTGAGGGGAATCAATGAGCAGTTCTTC